The 24 T cell receptor beta chains given below trace back to one sample, sequenced in a study of T cell repertoires in cytomegalovirus infection. Via MiXCR, TCRdb re-called the reads, giving one row per CDR3 protein. The sample has approximately 750,000 distinct CDR3 sequences, roughly a third seen once. The specimen was PBMCs. The receptors come from a human donor in good health (CMV status not recorded). Some clones in this sample may be carry-over from other donors' samples.

The chain has TRBV12-3 or TRBV12-4 and TRBJ2-7, with a possible D match to TRBD1 (5 bases). The CDR3 loop spans 11 amino acids. V shed 8 bases and J shed 10 bases, with 15 bases lying between them. The CDR3 sequence: CASPLTGAQYF. CDR3 in DNA: TGTGCCAGCCCCTTGACTGGGGCACAGTACTTC.

This clonotype was recorded at least ten times. The gene calls are TRBV7-2 and TRBJ2-2; 7 nucleotides match TRBD2. Unmatched junction bases numbered 13, after V lost 5 bases and J lost 1 base. CDR3 size: 18 residues. Germline-derived CDR1 and CDR2 are SGHTA and FQGNSA. The CDR3 region has the DNA TGTGCCAGCAGCCCCTCCGTGGTTAGCGGGTGGAACACCGGGGAGCTGTTTTTT. Residues: CASSPSVVSGWNTGELFF.

This clonotype was seen ten or more times. V gene TRBV25-1 combines with J gene TRBJ1-2, with 7 bases fitting TRBD1. The CDR3 is made up of 16 amino acids. Germline-derived CDR1 and CDR2 are MGHDK and SYGVNS. The J segment lost 4 bases and the V segment lost 3 bases, leaving 11 bases of the junction unmatched. The DNA for the CDR3 is TGTGCCAGCAGTGAGCCAGGTGGGGACAGATTCTATGGCTACACCTTC. This gives the protein CASSEPGGDRFYGYTF.

This clonotype was found many times. The CDR3 is CASSLGVGQPQHF. CDR3 coding DNA: TGTGCCAGCAGCCTCGGGGTTGGCCAGCCCCAGCATTTT. The chain has TRBV7-2 and TRBJ1-5; D gene ambiguous. The CDR3 has 13 amino acids. V lost 5 bases, J lost 7 bases, and 12 bases lay in between. Germline V gene sequence: CDR1 SGHTA, CDR2 FQGNSA.

The chain combines TRBV28 with TRBJ2-1, with D possibly being TRBD2 (6 bases). CDR1 and CDR2 from the germline V gene are MDHEN and SYDVKM. The V end was cut by 6 bases, the J end by 8 bases, with 17 bases between. The CDR3 length is 14 residues. In nucleotides, the CDR3 is TGTGCCAGCAGCCGGCCTAATTGGGAGGATGAGCAGTTCTTC. Protein: CASSRPNWEDEQFF.

V and J are TRBV20-1 and TRBJ2-5; D not resolved. CDR1 DFQATT and CDR2 SNEGSKA come from the germline V gene (reference sequence). V lost 1 base and J 4 bases, leaving 10 bases between the germline ends. CDR3 length: 13 amino acids. The CDR3: CSARVVIGETQYF. CDR3 DNA sequence: TGCAGTGCTAGAGTCGTTATCGGAGAGACCCAGTACTTC.

The chain uses TRBV27 and TRBJ2-5, with 9 nucleotides matching TRBD1. Germline V gene data show CDR1 as MNHEY and CDR2 as SMNVEV (reference sequence). This CDR3 has 17 residues. Losses at the gene ends were 7 bases for V and 3 bases for J; bases not matched to a gene: 15. CDR3 amino acids: CASIVFPGQGKKETQYF. Written as DNA, the CDR3 is TGTGCCAGCATAGTCTTCCCGGGACAGGGAAAAAAAGAGACCCAGTACTTC.

This clonotype was found a few times. V and J are TRBV19 and TRBJ1-5, with 10 nucleotides matching TRBD1. The germline gives CDR1 LNHDA, CDR2 SQIVND (reference sequence). V gave up 7 bases and J gave up 7 bases; unmatched junction bases: 10. This CDR3 contains 15 residues. This chain's CDR3 is CASNDRGLTGQPQHF. CDR3 coding DNA: TGTGCCAGTAATGACAGGGGGCTAACTGGGCAGCCCCAGCATTTT. Full variable domain (missing parts from reference TRBV19 and TRBJ1-5): DGGITQSPKYLFRKEGQNVTLSCEQNLNHDAMYWYRQDPGQGLRLIYYSQIVNDFQKGDIAEGYSVSREKKESFPLTVTSAQKNPTAFYLCASNDRGLTGQPQHFGDGTRLSIL.

The chain joins TRBV27 to TRBJ2-7; the D gene is possibly TRBD1 (5 bases). The germline V gene has CDR1 MNHEY and CDR2 SMNVEV (reference sequence). The CDR3 runs to 15 residues. V was cut by 4 bases and J by 3 bases, with 16 bases left in between. The chain's CDR3 is CASSSFRVRDYEQYF. The CDR3 DNA reads as TGTGCCAGCAGTTCCTTCAGGGTAAGGGACTACGAGCAGTACTTC.

This sequence joins TRBV11-2 and TRBJ1-2, with 10 nucleotides matching TRBD1. The CDR3 extends over 12 amino acids. Germline V gives CDR1 SGHAT, CDR2 FQNNGV. The V segment lost 6 bases and the J segment 8 bases; nucleotides outside the gene matches: 3. For the CDR3, the DNA is TGTGCCAGCAGTCAGACAGGGGGCGGCTACACCTTC. It yields the protein CASSQTGGGYTF.

The V and J genes are TRBV30 and TRBJ2-6; D may correspond to TRBD1 or TRBD2 (6 bases each). CDR3 length: 14 residues. Germline lookup yields CDR1 GTSNPN and CDR2 SVGIG (reference sequence). V gave up 4 bases and J gave up 3 bases, with 10 bases separating them. CDR3 bases: TGTGCCTGGAATAAGGGGGGTGGGGCCAACGTCCTGACTTTC. As protein: CAWNKGGGANVLTF.

This clonotype has only a few counts. The CDR3 here is CASSFTGKGDEQYF. CDR3 coding DNA: TGTGCCAGCAGCTTTACAGGGAAGGGTGACGAGCAGTACTTC. The V and J genes are TRBV7-9 and TRBJ2-7, with D maybe TRBD1 (6 bases). V gave up 3 bases and J gave up 5 bases, with 14 bases separating them. CDR1 SEHNR and CDR2 FQNEAQ come from the germline V gene (reference sequence). The length of the CDR3 is 14 residues.

This chain connects TRBV19 to TRBJ1-6; the D is unclear. V lost 5 bases, J lost 14 bases, and 19 bases lay in between. Germline CDR1 LNHDA, CDR2 SQIVND (reference sequence). The CDR3 covers 14 residues. CDR3 DNA: TGTGCCAGTAGTCGACGGGGAGAAGGTGTGTCCCTCCACTTT. Protein: CASSRRGEGVSLHF.

This clonotype has only a few counts. The chain joins TRBV12-5 to TRBJ2-5; D gene ambiguous. Germline assignment: CDR1 LGHNT and CDR2 FRNRAP. The CDR3 is 13 amino acids. Deletions cut 4 bases from V and 5 bases from J, with 11 bases between. The CDR3 DNA sequence: TGTGCTAGTGGTTCCACAGATTGGGAGACCCAGTACTTC. Amino acid sequence: CASGSTDWETQYF. The variable domain in full, with the rest retrieved from reference TRBV12-5 and TRBJ2-5, is DARVTQTPRHKVTEMGQEVTMRCQPILGHNTVFWYRQTMMQGLELLAYFRNRAPLDDSGMPKDRFSAEMPDATLATLKIQPSEPRDSAVYFCASGSTDWETQYFGPGTRLLVL.

This clonotype has a count of ten or more. The V and J genes are TRBV7-2 and TRBJ1-2; 7 nucleotides line up with TRBD1. CDR1 and CDR2 from the germline V gene are SGHTA and FQGNSA. This CDR3 comprises 14 residues. V was pared by 1 base and J by 8 bases, with 7 bases of the junction left unmatched. CDR3 coding DNA: TGTGCCAGCAGCTTAGACAACAGGGGCGTAGGCTACACCTTC. Amino acid sequence: CASSLDNRGVGYTF.

With regard to this clonotype: Its ends do not fully match the called genes, so a read error is possible. The chain joins TRBV28 to TRBJ2-7; D is unresolved. CDR1 and CDR2 from the germline V gene are MDHEN and SYDVKM. The CDR3 covers 14 residues. The CDR3 spells CASRREESSYKQYF. DNA for the CDR3: TGTGCCAGCAGGCGCGAGGAGAGCTCCTACAAGCAGTACTTC. The full variable domain, in which reference TRBV28 and TRBJ2-7 provide the parts outside the CDR3, is DVKVTQSSRYLVKRTGEKVFLECVQDMDHENMFWYRQDPGLGLRLIYFSYDVKMKEKGDIPEGYSVSREKKERFSLILESASTNQTSMYLCASRREESSYKQYFGPGTRLTVT.

The chain uses TRBV20-1 and TRBJ1-1, with 7 bases lining up with TRBD1. V shed 5 bases and J 2 bases; nucleotides not matched to a gene: 5. The length of the CDR3 is 13 residues. Per germline, CDR1 DFQATT and CDR2 SNEGSKA (reference sequence). The CDR3 protein is CSAVGQSNTEAFF. The CDR3 coding sequence is TGCAGTGCTGTGGGACAGTCAAACACTGAAGCTTTCTTT.

This clonotype was counted only a few times. This chain links TRBV9 with TRBJ2-2; D not resolved. The CDR3 runs to 15 residues. Germline V gives CDR1 SGDLS, CDR2 YYNGEE. Trimming shortened V by 1 base and J by 1 base, and 8 bases separated the two germline ends. The CDR3 coding sequence is TGTGCCAGCAGCGTAAGGGCAGGGAACACCGGGGAGCTGTTTTTT. Encoded protein: CASSVRAGNTGELFF. Drawing the rest from reference TRBV9 and TRBJ2-2, the complete variable domain is DSGVTQTPKHLITATGQRVTLRCSPRSGDLSVYWYQQSLDQGLQFLIQYYNGEERAKGNILERFSAQQFPDLHSELNLSSLELGDSALYFCASSVRAGNTGELFFGEGSRLTVL.

With regard to this clonotype: As the CDR3 is not closed by the conserved phenylalanine or tryptophan, this likely results from a read error. The gene calls are TRBV7-9 and TRBJ2-5; 8 bases are a match to TRBD2. The CDR3 runs 14 residues. The germline CDR1 and CDR2 sequences are SEHNR and FQNEAQ (reference sequence). V was clipped by 4 bases and J by 7 bases; unmatched bases: 8. For the CDR3, the DNA is TGTGCCAGCAGCTCTCAAGTGGCGGGGGGGACCCAGTACTTA. Translated, it gives CASSSQVAGGTQYL.

This rearrangement joins TRBV5-6 to TRBJ2-7; no definite D call. V gave up 1 base and J gave up 4 bases, with 15 bases separating them. The CDR3 runs 15 residues. The germline gives CDR1 SGHDT, CDR2 YYEEEE. This chain's CDR3 is CASSLRGRLVYEQYF. The CDR3 DNA reads as TGTGCCAGCAGCTTGCGTGGCCGTTTAGTTTACGAGCAGTACTTC.

As to this clonotype: The CDR3 carries no conserved terminal phenylalanine or tryptophan, so it likely arises from a read error. The chain is built from TRBV4-3 and TRBJ1-2; TRBD1 matches 7 bases. Germline CDR1 and CDR2: LGHNA and YSLEER. The CDR3 is 16 amino acids. The V segment lost 1 base and the J segment 2 bases; nucleotides outside the gene matches: 7. CDR3: CASSQADRVVNYGYTL. DNA of the CDR3: TGCGCCAGCAGCCAAGCCGACAGGGTGGTAAACTATGGCTACACCTTA.

The sample holds many counts of this clonotype. The rearrangement links TRBV12-3 or TRBV12-4 to TRBJ2-6, with unresolved D. The germline V and J ends were trimmed by 6 bases and 1 base, with 10 bases remaining between them. The length of the CDR3 is 15 residues. CDR3 amino acids: CASRQDNSGANVLTF. The DNA for the CDR3 is TGTGCCAGCAGACAAGACAATTCTGGGGCCAACGTCCTGACTTTC.

This sequence joins TRBV4-2 and TRBJ2-1; possibly TRBD2 for D (5 bases). Germline assignment: CDR1 LGHNA and CDR2 YNFKEQ. V lost 1 base, J lost 2 bases, and 12 bases lay in between. This CDR3 comprises 16 residues. CDR3 in amino acids: CASSQVSREPYNEQFF. For the CDR3, the DNA is TGTGCCAGCAGCCAAGTCTCTAGGGAGCCCTACAATGAGCAGTTCTTC.

This clonotype was counted between two and nine times. CDR3 sequence: CASSLGGLYNEQFF. DNA of the CDR3: TGTGCCAGCAGCTTAGGGGGCCTCTACAATGAGCAGTTCTTC. This sequence joins TRBV7-3 and TRBJ2-1; maybe TRBD1 (6 bases). V gave up 2 bases and J gave up 3 bases, with 8 bases separating them. Germline-derived CDR1 and CDR2 are SGHTA and FQGTGA. The CDR3 is 14 residues long.